This T cell receptor (beta chain) originates from a study of blood T cell repertoires in COVID-19. At the level of the study: The United States, Italy and Spain supplied acute and convalescent COVID-19 samples. In each case, the material was cDNA or gDNA derived from T cells, B-cell-depleted T cells, or PBMCs.

Original analysis: Amplification of reference gene primers provided the estimated nucleated cell counts. TCRdb's table, derived via immunoSEQ multiplex PCR, lists solely in-frame clones and lacks some. V and J calls plus clone size are reproduced from that table; the DNA served to infer D and trimming. There are under 250,000 clones in the sample; under 95% occur only once, and approximately 1.2% lies in the top ten. Trimming removed 5 bases from V and 1 base from J; junction bases left unmatched: 10. CDR1 and CDR2 (germline): MNHEY, SMNVEV (reference sequence). The length of the CDR3 is 17 residues.

The source of this sequence is a man aged 25-40 years with acute or convalescent COVID-19. Sequenced material: peripheral blood. The V gene is TRBV27, the J gene TRBJ2-1; 8 nucleotides line up with TRBD2. The CDR3 here is CASSIRRREGSYNEQFF. CDR3 DNA: TGTGCCAGCAGTATAAGAAGACGGGAGGGATCCTACAATGAGCAGTTCTTC.